One and the same sample provided the 29 T cell receptor beta chains below, sequenced in a study of blood T cells in healthy people across ages. PCR was performed a second time for roughly 7 to 11 cycles using a sample-barcoded 5' primer and a J-beta primer mix. TCRdb independently ran MiXCR on the 5' RACE reads; one entry per CDR3 protein. The sample yields fewer than 1.5 million distinct CDR3 sequences, 35% to 45% seen once. The sequencing sample was made of blood. The receptors derive from a woman aged 18-30 years in good health.

As regards this clonotype: Sequence at one end of the junction differs from germline and may be a read error. The chain links TRBV27 to TRBJ1-5; possible D gene TRBD1, 6 bases. CDR3 size: 16 residues. Per the germline V gene, CDR1 is MNHEY and CDR2 is SMNVEV (reference sequence). Here the CDR3 DNA reads TGTGCCAGCTTCGGGGGCCGGCTTTATAGCAATCAGCCCGAGCATTTT. Encoded protein: CASFGGRLYSNQPEHF.

This clonotype has only a few counts. This rearrangement joins TRBV4-1 to TRBJ1-5; D gene ambiguous. This CDR3 contains 16 residues. Trimming removed 1 base from V and 5 bases from J, with 15 bases in between. Germline CDR1 MGHRA, CDR2 YSYEKL. CDR3 amino acids: CASSQGNGPPDQPQHF. The CDR3 DNA follows: TGCGCCAGCAGCCAAGGAAATGGTCCCCCCGATCAGCCCCAGCATTTT.

This clonotype showed up just a few times. J is TRBJ2-3 and V is TRBV12-3 or TRBV12-4; D unresolved. The germline V and J ends were trimmed by 7 bases and 3 bases, with 11 bases remaining between them. The CDR3 has 13 residues. CDR3 protein: CASKAMGTDTQYF. Written as DNA, the CDR3 is TGTGCCAGCAAAGCAATGGGAACAGATACGCAGTATTTT.

The rearrangement joins TRBV3-1 to TRBJ1-1; 7 bases match TRBD1. This CDR3 region has 16 residues. Germline assignment: CDR1 LGHDT and CDR2 YNNKEL (reference sequence). Trimming cost V 0 bases and J 0 bases; bases outside gene matches: 4. The CDR3 DNA reads as TGTGCCAGCAGCCAAGATCGGGGACAGTTGAACACTGAAGCTTTCTTT. Translating gives CASSQDRGQLNTEAFF. The whole variable domain, filled in from reference TRBV3-1 and TRBJ1-1, reads DTAVSQTPKYLVTQMGNDKSIKCEQNLGHDTMYWYKQDSKKFLKIMFSYNNKELIINETVPNRFSPKSPDKAHLNLHINSLELGDSAVYFCASSQDRGQLNTEAFFGQGTRLTVV.

This clonotype was detected a few times. This chain links TRBV9 with TRBJ2-7; D remains ambiguous. The CDR3 sequence is 16 residues long. Germline V lookup: CDR1 SGDLS, CDR2 YYNGEE. The V end was cut by 0 bases, the J end by 3 bases, with 16 bases between. Here the CDR3 DNA reads TGTGCCAGCAGCGTAGGGGAACGTGCCCCGGGCTACGAGCAGTACTTC. It yields the protein CASSVGERAPGYEQYF.

The chain uses TRBV12-3 or TRBV12-4 and TRBJ2-1; 8 bases agree with TRBD2. This CDR3 region has 13 residues. The junction had 6 bases not matched to a gene; V was cut back by 2 bases and J by 12 bases. This CDR3 reads CASSLFSGDGQFF. In nucleotides, the CDR3 is TGTGCCAGCAGTTTATTTAGCGGGGACGGGCAGTTCTTC.

This clonotype was seen a handful of times. At one end the junction does not follow the germline gene, possibly because of a read error. The chain links TRBV6-1 to TRBJ1-6; D gene uncertain. Germline V gives CDR1 MNHNS, CDR2 SASEGT. The CDR3 length is 14 residues. The CDR3 loop is CACRSDLSSSPLHF. The DNA for the CDR3 is TGTGCCTGCAGATCGGACCTCAGTAGTTCACCCCTCCACTTT.

This clonotype was observed a handful of times. The chain joins TRBV5-1 to TRBJ1-6; no clear D. This CDR3 is 17 amino acids long. The ends were cut back, 1 base at V and 0 bases at J, with 11 bases in the middle. Germline values: CDR1 SGHRS, CDR2 YFSETQ. CDR3 in amino acids: CASSLFRGDSYNSPLHF. The DNA of the CDR3 is TGCGCCAGCAGCTTGTTCCGGGGAGACTCCTATAATTCACCCCTCCACTTT.

The J gene is TRBJ2-1, the V gene TRBV11-3; D not resolved. CDR3 length: 13 residues. Germline CDR1 SGHNT, CDR2 YENEEA. V shed 5 bases and J shed 5 bases, with 10 bases lying between them. The CDR3 DNA follows: TGTGCCAGCAGCCTGGGGATCCACAATGAGCAGTTCTTC. Encoded protein: CASSLGIHNEQFF.

V is TRBV5-5 and J is TRBJ1-2, with a weak D call TRBD1 (5 bases). Per the germline V gene, CDR1 is SGHKS and CDR2 is YYEKEE (reference sequence). The CDR3 spans 15 residues. V was clipped by 0 bases and J by 4 bases, with 13 bases between them. The CDR3 nucleotides are TGTGCCAGCAGCTTGGTTGGGGCAATCAGCTATGGCTACACCTTC. This translates into CASSLVGAISYGYTF.

The table lists this clonotype with a few counts. This rearrangement joins TRBV20-1 to TRBJ2-1; no firm D call. The CDR3 runs 12 residues. The V and J ends lost 1 base and 8 bases respectively, with 9 bases between them. Germline values: CDR1 DFQATT, CDR2 SNEGSKA (reference sequence). CDR3: CSARAEIYEQFF. The CDR3, as DNA: TGCAGTGCTAGAGCGGAGATCTATGAGCAGTTCTTC.

The chain carries TRBV6-5 and TRBJ2-1; the D is unclear. The CDR3 runs to 15 residues. The germline CDR1 and CDR2 sequences are MNHEY and SVGAGI. Trimming took 3 bases from V and 3 from J, leaving 12 bases between them. CDR3 sequence reads: CASSYGLGRYNEQFF. CDR3 sequence (DNA): TGTGCCAGCAGTTATGGGCTAGGCCGCTACAATGAGCAGTTCTTC.

This clonotype has a handful of counts. This chain joins TRBV5-4 and TRBJ2-7; D is uncertain. Germline loops: CDR1 SGHNT, CDR2 YYREEE (reference sequence). The CDR3 runs 12 residues. Trimming shortened V by 5 bases and J by 5 bases, and 11 bases separated the two germline ends. CDR3 loop: CASRKRPHEQYF. The CDR3 coding sequence is TGTGCCAGCAGAAAACGGCCCCACGAGCAGTACTTC.

The rearrangement uses TRBV24-1 and TRBJ2-3, with TRBD2 as a possible D gene (6 bases). CDR3 length: 14 amino acids. Germline lookup yields CDR1 KGHDR and CDR2 SFDVKD. The V and J ends lost 3 bases and 1 base respectively, with 7 bases between them. The CDR3 region has the DNA TGTGCCACCAGTGATCCTAGCGGCACAGATACGCAGTATTTT. Its protein is CATSDPSGTDTQYF.

This clonotype has just a few counts. The gene calls are TRBV7-2 and TRBJ2-3, with a possible D match to TRBD2 (5 bases). The CDR3 has 15 residues. Trimming pared 5 bases from V and 0 bases from J, leaving 12 bases between. Germline V gene lookup returns CDR1 SGHTA and CDR2 FQGNSA. CDR3 DNA: TGTGCCAGCAGCGCGGGCCTTCCTAGCACAGATACGCAGTATTTT. It codes for CASSAGLPSTDTQYF.

This clonotype was detected a few times. V gene TRBV27 combines with J gene TRBJ2-7, with 9 bases lining up with TRBD1. J lost 0 bases, V lost 10 bases, and 13 bases had no gene match. CDR3 length: 16 residues. Germline CDR1 MNHEY, CDR2 SMNVEV (reference sequence). CDR3 loop: CATLSLGTGSSYEQYF. The CDR3 bases are TGTGCCACCCTAAGTCTAGGGACAGGGTCCTCCTACGAGCAGTACTTC.

V is TRBV6-2 or TRBV6-3 and J is TRBJ2-3; perhaps TRBD1 as D (5 bases). The CDR3 is 17 amino acids. V was clipped by 2 bases and J by 2 bases, with 17 bases between them. CDR1 and CDR2 from the germline V gene are MNHEY and SVGEGT. CDR3 in DNA: TGTGCCAGCAGTTACACCCTGGGGCTAGGGTACACAGATACGCAGTATTTT. It is translated as CASSYTLGLGYTDTQYF.

The J gene is TRBJ1-1, the V gene TRBV6-1; D is undetermined. The CDR3 consists of 13 residues. Germline-derived CDR1 and CDR2 are MNHNS and SASEGT. Between the trimmed V and J ends, which lost 7 bases and 5 bases, there was a span of 14 bases. The CDR3 DNA follows: TGTGCCAGCACCTTGGACTTTCTAACTGAAGCTTTCTTT. It codes for CASTLDFLTEAFF.

The rearrangement uses TRBV12-3 or TRBV12-4 and TRBJ1-2; no firm D call. V dropped 5 bases and J dropped 4 bases, with 11 bases sitting between them. CDR3 length: 13 amino acids. The CDR3 here is CASSRRRTYGYTF. CDR3 sequence (DNA): TGTGCCAGCAGTCGTCGCAGGACCTATGGCTACACCTTC.

V usage is TRBV19 and J usage is TRBJ2-3, with 9 bases fitting TRBD2. CDR3 size: 16 residues. Looked up from germline, CDR1 is LNHDA and CDR2 is SQIVND (reference sequence). Trimming took 3 bases from V and 3 from J; bases not matched to a gene: 7. CDR3 loop: CASSIPRLAETDTQYF. The CDR3 coding sequence is TGTGCCAGTAGTATCCCTCGACTAGCGGAAACAGATACGCAGTATTTT.

The gene calls are TRBV28 and TRBJ1-2; the D gene is possibly TRBD1 (5 bases). V was clipped by 1 base and J by 4 bases, with 19 bases between them. The CDR3 length is 17 residues. CDR1 is MDHEN and CDR2 is SYDVKM in the germline V gene. Here the CDR3 reads CASSLSTGALSFYGYTF. The DNA of the CDR3 is TGTGCCAGCAGTTTATCAACAGGAGCCCTTAGTTTCTATGGCTACACCTTC.

The rearrangement uses TRBV4-1 and TRBJ2-5, with D possibly matching TRBD1 (6 bases). V was shortened by 4 bases and J by 5 bases, with 17 bases between the two germline ends. This CDR3 has 15 residues. The germline CDR1 and CDR2 sequences are MGHRA and YSYEKL. CDR3 in DNA: TGCGCCAGCAGCCCGCAAGGTTCTCAGGGGGAGACCCAGTACTTC. It is translated as CASSPQGSQGETQYF.

J is TRBJ2-3 and V is TRBV7-9, with 10 bases matching TRBD2. The trim removed 7 bases at V and 6 bases at J, leaving 10 bases unmatched. Germline lookup yields CDR1 SEHNR and CDR2 FQNEAQ (reference sequence). CDR3 length equals 15 residues. The CDR3 protein is CASNPLGAGGDTQYF. The CDR3 DNA reads as TGTGCCAGCAACCCCCTCGGAGCGGGAGGGGATACGCAGTATTTT. The variable domain in full, completed from reference TRBV7-9 and TRBJ2-3, reads DTGVSQNPRHKITKRGQNVTFRCDPISEHNRLYWYRQTLGQGPEFLTYFQNEAQLEKSRLLSDRFSAERPKGSFSTLEIQRTEQGDSAMYLCASNPLGAGGDTQYFGPGTRLTVL.

The chain recombines TRBV20-1 with TRBJ1-1; D is ambiguous. The CDR3 runs to 14 residues. Trimming removed 5 bases from V and 6 bases from J, with 19 bases in between. Per the germline V gene, CDR1 is DFQATT and CDR2 is SNEGSKA (reference sequence). The DNA of the CDR3 is TGCAGTGCTGAAGTCAGCCTCGGCGCCTCTGAAGCTTTCTTT. It translates to CSAEVSLGASEAFF.

V usage is TRBV12-3 or TRBV12-4 and J usage is TRBJ2-3; perhaps TRBD2 as D (6 bases). Between the trimmed V and J ends, which lost 8 bases and 2 bases, there was a span of 14 bases. This CDR3 region has 14 residues. CDR3 bases: TGTGCCAGCCCCGGGGGAGACCCCACAGATACGCAGTATTTT. Translated: CASPGGDPTDTQYF.

The V call is TRBV20-1, the J call TRBJ2-4; 10 nucleotides line up with TRBD1. Matching the DNA end better, TRBJ2-5 makes the J call doubtful. The CDR3 spans 13 residues. Germline V gene lookup returns CDR1 DFQATT and CDR2 SNEGSKA (reference sequence). The CDR3 is CSARDRGKVTQYF. The CDR3 DNA follows: TGCAGTGCGAGGGACAGGGGAAAGGTGACCCAGTACTTC.

This clonotype has just a few counts. This chain connects TRBV19 to TRBJ2-7; 7 bases are shared with TRBD1. This CDR3 region has 16 residues. CDR1 and CDR2 (germline): LNHDA, SQIVND (reference sequence). With V trimmed by 5 bases and J by 0 bases, 10 bases remained unmatched. The CDR3, as DNA: TGTGCCAGTAGTCCTCCTAAACAGGGGAGCTCCTACGAGCAGTACTTC. Protein product: CASSPPKQGSSYEQYF.

The chain carries TRBV20-1 and TRBJ2-7, with 8 bases aligning to TRBD1. V shed 6 bases, J shed 0 bases, and the junction held 7 bases outside the gene matches. The CDR3 has 14 residues. Germline assignment: CDR1 DFQATT and CDR2 SNEGSKA (reference sequence). The CDR3 sequence: CSADRDFLSYEQYF. The DNA for the CDR3 is TGCAGTGCGGACAGGGACTTTCTCTCCTACGAGCAGTACTTC.

The V call is TRBV20-1, the J call TRBJ2-3; D is ambiguous. Germline CDR1 reads DFQATT; CDR2 reads SNEGSKA (reference sequence). This CDR3 region has 11 residues. V gave up 1 base and J gave up 5 bases, with 4 bases separating them. CDR3 residues: CSARVLDTQYF. The CDR3 region has the DNA TGCAGTGCTAGAGTCCTAGATACGCAGTATTTT.